Following are 4 T cell receptor beta chains from one sample sequenced in a study of cytomegalovirus exposure and HLA in healthy donors. Primers included in the PCR were 60 Vbeta and 13 Jbeta primers. The assay was immunoSEQ multiplex PCR, and TCRdb's table has in-frame clones only and misses some. The table records about 170,000 clones, approximately 59% of them present only once. The sequencing sample was made of PBMCs. All receptors derive from a man in his forties or fifties in good health and CMV-seronegative.

This clone appeared a few times. The identical CDR3 is also encoded by other nucleotide sequences in the sample. V and J are TRBV5-4 and TRBJ1-2, with D maybe TRBD1 (5 bases). The CDR3 has 16 residues. Between the trimmed V and J ends, which lost 4 bases and 0 bases, there was a span of 16 bases. CDR1 SGHNT and CDR2 YYREEE come from the germline V gene (reference sequence). This CDR3 reads CASSTLTGETNYGYTF. CDR3 nucleotides: TGTGCCAGCAGCACCCTAACAGGAGAAACTAACTATGGCTACACCTTC. The whole variable domain, remainder taken from reference TRBV5-4 and TRBJ1-2, is ETGVTQSPTHLIKTRGQQVTLRCSSQSGHNTVSWYQQALGQGPQFIFQYYREEENGRGNFPPRFSGLQFPNYSSELNVNALELDDSALYLCASSTLTGETNYGYTFGSGTRLTVV.

Only a few counts were recorded for this clone. This chain connects TRBV29-1 to TRBJ2-7; weak D call: TRBD1 (8 bases). This CDR3 is 13 amino acids long. The V and J ends lost 5 bases and 6 bases respectively, with 17 bases between them. CDR1 is SQVTM and CDR2 is ANQGSEA in the germline V gene. This chain's CDR3 is CSVNRGGTGEQYF. The CDR3 coding sequence is TGCAGCGTTAACAGGGGGGGAACGGGCGAGCAGTACTTC.

V and J are TRBV9 and TRBJ2-5; weak D call: TRBD2 (5 bases). From germline, CDR1 is SGDLS and CDR2 YYNGEE. The CDR3 is 16 amino acids. V dropped 0 bases and J dropped 0 bases, with 12 bases sitting between them. Written as DNA, the CDR3 is TGTGCCAGCAGCGTAGCCAGTTGGGGAGACCAAGAGACCCAGTACTTC. Protein product: CASSVASWGDQETQYF.

The chain links TRBV7-2 to TRBJ2-5, with a possible D match to TRBD2 (6 bases). Per the germline V gene, CDR1 is SGHTA and CDR2 is FQGNSA. V was trimmed by 5 bases and J by 2 bases, leaving 12 bases between them. The CDR3 sequence is 14 residues long. This chain's CDR3 is CASSTGLPQETQYF. The CDR3 nucleotides read TGTGCCAGCAGCACAGGACTACCGCAAGAGACCCAGTACTTC.